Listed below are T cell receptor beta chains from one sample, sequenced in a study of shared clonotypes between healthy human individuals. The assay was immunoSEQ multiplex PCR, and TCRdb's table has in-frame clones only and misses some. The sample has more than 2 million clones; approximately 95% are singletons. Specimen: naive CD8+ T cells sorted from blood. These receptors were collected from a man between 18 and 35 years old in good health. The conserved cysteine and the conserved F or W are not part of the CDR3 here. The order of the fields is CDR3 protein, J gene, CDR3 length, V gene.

CDR3aa: ASSVDGNTEAF
j_gene: TRBJ1-1
len: 11
v_gene: TRBV9

CDR3aa: ASSASNTGELF
j_gene: TRBJ2-2
len: 11
v_gene: TRBV2

CDR3aa: ASSSGAPGELF
j_gene: TRBJ2-2
len: 11
v_gene: TRBV7-2

CDR3aa: ASSKGGGTLAKNIQY
j_gene: TRBJ2-4
len: 15
v_gene: TRBV21-1

CDR3aa: ASGTSGKVYEQY
j_gene: TRBJ2-7
len: 12
v_gene: TRBV5-6

CDR3aa: ASSEGTDSPNEKLF
j_gene: TRBJ1-4
len: 14
v_gene: TRBV9

CDR3aa: ASSFPNTGELF
j_gene: TRBJ2-2
len: 11
v_gene: TRBV5-6

CDR3aa: ASSLRGLQETQY
j_gene: TRBJ2-5
len: 12
v_gene: TRBV5-4

CDR3aa: ASSLAGASYNEQF
j_gene: TRBJ2-1
len: 13
v_gene: TRBV9

CDR3aa: ASSPQGSGGEETQY
j_gene: TRBJ2-5
len: 14
v_gene: TRBV4-1

CDR3aa: ASSVSSSGNTIY
j_gene: TRBJ1-3
len: 12
v_gene: TRBV9

CDR3aa: ASSLQGDGYT
j_gene: TRBJ1-2
len: 10
v_gene: TRBV7-9

CDR3aa: ASSQDLDGGNTIY
j_gene: TRBJ1-3
len: 13
v_gene: TRBV4-3

CDR3aa: ASSQGFAYEGDTQY
j_gene: TRBJ2-3
len: 14
v_gene: TRBV4-3

CDR3aa: ASSQDGASGEKLF
j_gene: TRBJ1-4
len: 13
v_gene: TRBV4-3

CDR3aa: ASGRVAYEQY
j_gene: TRBJ2-7
len: 10
v_gene: TRBV12-5

CDR3aa: ASSEFRGPGNTIY
j_gene: TRBJ1-3
len: 13
v_gene: TRBV6-1

CDR3aa: ASSLLAGELF
j_gene: TRBJ2-2
len: 10
v_gene: TRBV5-6

CDR3aa: ASNNRGGNQPQH
j_gene: TRBJ1-5
len: 12
v_gene: TRBV27

CDR3aa: ASSFGVAVSYEQY
j_gene: TRBJ2-7
len: 13
v_gene: TRBV28

CDR3aa: AGGQGYEQY
j_gene: TRBJ2-7
len: 9
v_gene: TRBV6-1

CDR3aa: ASSLLGGADRTIY
j_gene: TRBJ1-3
len: 13
v_gene: TRBV27

CDR3aa: ASALAVGYEQY
j_gene: TRBJ2-7
len: 11
v_gene: TRBV27

CDR3aa: ASSQDKGPHTEAF
j_gene: TRBJ1-1
len: 13
v_gene: TRBV4-3

CDR3aa: ASSHRNTGELF
j_gene: TRBJ2-2
len: 11
v_gene: TRBV13

CDR3aa: ASSQEQRTYEQY
j_gene: TRBJ2-7
len: 12
v_gene: TRBV4-1

CDR3aa: ASSSGQGGNQPQH
j_gene: TRBJ1-5
len: 13
v_gene: TRBV19

CDR3aa: ATSRDLRDTQY
j_gene: TRBJ2-3
len: 11
v_gene: TRBV15

CDR3aa: ASSLGGTDSYEQY
j_gene: TRBJ2-7
len: 13
v_gene: TRBV7-9

CDR3aa: ASSERGSGGMNTEAF
j_gene: TRBJ1-1
len: 15
v_gene: TRBV6-1

CDR3aa: ASSVGAKLSDEQY
j_gene: TRBJ2-7
len: 13
v_gene: TRBV9

CDR3aa: ASSLLGGTEAF
j_gene: TRBJ1-1
len: 11
v_gene: TRBV27

CDR3aa: ASSPRLAGDNEQF
j_gene: TRBJ2-1
len: 13
v_gene: TRBV13

CDR3aa: ASSQDLPSGGSSYEQY
j_gene: TRBJ2-7
len: 16
v_gene: TRBV4-3

CDR3aa: ASSILSMATGDGYT
j_gene: TRBJ1-2
len: 14
v_gene: TRBV19

CDR3aa: ASSPTTGTGYEQY
j_gene: TRBJ2-7
len: 13
v_gene: TRBV4-1

CDR3aa: ASSYGGGIGGELF
j_gene: TRBJ2-2
len: 13
v_gene: TRBV6-5

CDR3aa: SVEDLLGDRVGNTEAF
j_gene: TRBJ1-1
len: 16
v_gene: TRBV29-1

CDR3aa: ASSDPVRAEETQY
j_gene: TRBJ2-5
len: 13
v_gene: TRBV2

CDR3aa: ASSPTSGSIFTDTQY
j_gene: TRBJ2-3
len: 15
v_gene: TRBV5-6

CDR3aa: ASSPQGSIEQY
j_gene: TRBJ2-7
len: 11
v_gene: TRBV11-2

CDR3aa: ASSFPELAGPNTGELF
j_gene: TRBJ2-2
len: 16
v_gene: TRBV28

CDR3aa: ASSQDVGPTSYEQY
j_gene: TRBJ2-7
len: 14
v_gene: TRBV4-3

CDR3aa: ASRLAFGGGASYEQY
j_gene: TRBJ2-7
len: 15
v_gene: TRBV12-2

CDR3aa: ASSQTQGQPQH
j_gene: TRBJ1-5
len: 11
v_gene: TRBV4-1

CDR3aa: ASSLVSQETQY
j_gene: TRBJ2-5
len: 11
v_gene: TRBV7-9

CDR3aa: AISGGVGEKLF
j_gene: TRBJ1-4
len: 11
v_gene: TRBV10-3

CDR3aa: ASSLDLAGAGTDTQY
j_gene: TRBJ2-3
len: 15
v_gene: TRBV7-8

CDR3aa: ASSWRTSGYEQY
j_gene: TRBJ2-7
len: 12
v_gene: TRBV7-2

CDR3aa: ASRDRGNTEAF
j_gene: TRBJ1-1
len: 11
v_gene: TRBV6-1

CDR3aa: ASSVGLASGAYEQY
j_gene: TRBJ2-7
len: 14
v_gene: TRBV9